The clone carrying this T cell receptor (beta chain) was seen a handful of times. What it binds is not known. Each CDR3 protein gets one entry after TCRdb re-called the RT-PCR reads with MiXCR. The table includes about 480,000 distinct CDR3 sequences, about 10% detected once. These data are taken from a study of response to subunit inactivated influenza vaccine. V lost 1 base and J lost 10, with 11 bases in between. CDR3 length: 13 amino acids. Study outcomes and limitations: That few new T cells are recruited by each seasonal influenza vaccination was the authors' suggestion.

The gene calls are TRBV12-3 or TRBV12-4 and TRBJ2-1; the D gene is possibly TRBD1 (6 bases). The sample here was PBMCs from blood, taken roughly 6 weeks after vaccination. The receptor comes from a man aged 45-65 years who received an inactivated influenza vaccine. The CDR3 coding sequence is TGTGCCAGCAGTTTAGTCAGGGGTTCGGAGCAGTTCTTC. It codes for CASSLVRGSEQFF.